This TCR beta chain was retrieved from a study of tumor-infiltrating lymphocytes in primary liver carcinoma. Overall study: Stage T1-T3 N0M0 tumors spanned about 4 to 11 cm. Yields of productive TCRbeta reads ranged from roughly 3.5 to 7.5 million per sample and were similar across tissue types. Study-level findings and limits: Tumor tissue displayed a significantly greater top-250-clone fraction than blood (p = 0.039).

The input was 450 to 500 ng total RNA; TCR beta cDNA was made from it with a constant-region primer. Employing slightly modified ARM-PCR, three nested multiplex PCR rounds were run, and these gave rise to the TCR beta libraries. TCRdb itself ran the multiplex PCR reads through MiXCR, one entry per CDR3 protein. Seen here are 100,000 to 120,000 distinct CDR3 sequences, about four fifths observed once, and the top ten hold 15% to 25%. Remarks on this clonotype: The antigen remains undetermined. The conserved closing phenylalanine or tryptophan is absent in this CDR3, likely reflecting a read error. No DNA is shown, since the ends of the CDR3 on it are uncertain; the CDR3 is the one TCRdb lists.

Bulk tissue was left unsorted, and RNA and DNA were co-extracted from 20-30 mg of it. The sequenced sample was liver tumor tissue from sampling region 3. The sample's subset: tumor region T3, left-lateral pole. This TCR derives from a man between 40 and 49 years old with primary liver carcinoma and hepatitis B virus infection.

This chain's CDR3 is CASTYGTQNSPLHI. The chain employs TRBV5-4 and TRBJ1-6; the DNA was not used to check the table's D call, TRBD1. Looked up from germline, CDR1 is SGHNT and CDR2 is YYREEE (reference sequence). The CDR3 region is 14 residues in length, termini included.